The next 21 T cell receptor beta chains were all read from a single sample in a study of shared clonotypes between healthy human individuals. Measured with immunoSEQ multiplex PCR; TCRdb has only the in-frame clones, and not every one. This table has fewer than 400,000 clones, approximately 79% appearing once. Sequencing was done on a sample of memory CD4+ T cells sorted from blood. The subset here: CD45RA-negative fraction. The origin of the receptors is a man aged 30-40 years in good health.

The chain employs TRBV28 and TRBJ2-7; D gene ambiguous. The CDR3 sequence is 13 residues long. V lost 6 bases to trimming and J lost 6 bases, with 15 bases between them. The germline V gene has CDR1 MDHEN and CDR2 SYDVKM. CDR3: CASSVSRPGEQYF. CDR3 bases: TGTGCCAGCAGCGTATCGAGGCCGGGCGAGCAGTACTTC.

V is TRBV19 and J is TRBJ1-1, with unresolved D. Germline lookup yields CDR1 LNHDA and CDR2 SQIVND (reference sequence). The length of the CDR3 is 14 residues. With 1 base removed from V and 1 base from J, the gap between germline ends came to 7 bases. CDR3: CASSIGRTNTEAFF. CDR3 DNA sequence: TGTGCCAGTAGTATAGGGCGGACGAACACTGAAGCTTTCTTT.

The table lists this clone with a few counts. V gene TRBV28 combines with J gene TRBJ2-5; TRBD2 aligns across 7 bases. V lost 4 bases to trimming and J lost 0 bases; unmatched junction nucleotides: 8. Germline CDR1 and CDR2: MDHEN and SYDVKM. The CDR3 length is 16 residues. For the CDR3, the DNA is TGTGCCAGCAGTTCAATATTCCGGGGGGACCAAGAGACCCAGTACTTC. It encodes CASSSIFRGDQETQYF.

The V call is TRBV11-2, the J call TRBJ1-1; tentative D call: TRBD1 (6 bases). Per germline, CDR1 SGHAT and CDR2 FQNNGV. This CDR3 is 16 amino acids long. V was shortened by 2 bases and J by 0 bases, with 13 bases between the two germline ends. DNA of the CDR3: TGTGCCAGCAGCTTAATGGGGGCACTAATGAACACTGAAGCTTTCTTT. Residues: CASSLMGALMNTEAFF.

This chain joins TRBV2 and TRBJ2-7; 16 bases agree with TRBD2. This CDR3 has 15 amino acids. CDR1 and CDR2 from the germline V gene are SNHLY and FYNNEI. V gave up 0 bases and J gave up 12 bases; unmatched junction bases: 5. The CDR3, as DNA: TGTGCCAGCAGTGAAGCGGCGGGACTAGCGGGAGGGATGTACTTC. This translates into CASSEAAGLAGGMYF.

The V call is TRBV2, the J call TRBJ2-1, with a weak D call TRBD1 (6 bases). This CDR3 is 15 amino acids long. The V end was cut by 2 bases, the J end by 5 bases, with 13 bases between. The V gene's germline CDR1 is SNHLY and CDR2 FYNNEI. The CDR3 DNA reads TGTGCCAGCAGTGAAAGACAGGCTAGAAACAATGAGCAGTTCTTC. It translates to CASSERQARNNEQFF.

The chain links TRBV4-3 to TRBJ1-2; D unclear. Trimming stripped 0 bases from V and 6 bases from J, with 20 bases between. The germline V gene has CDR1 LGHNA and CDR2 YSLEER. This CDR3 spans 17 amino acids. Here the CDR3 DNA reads TGCGCCAGCAGCCAAGATCCCCCGGGCGGATGGTTTGATGGCTACACCTTC. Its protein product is CASSQDPPGGWFDGYTF.

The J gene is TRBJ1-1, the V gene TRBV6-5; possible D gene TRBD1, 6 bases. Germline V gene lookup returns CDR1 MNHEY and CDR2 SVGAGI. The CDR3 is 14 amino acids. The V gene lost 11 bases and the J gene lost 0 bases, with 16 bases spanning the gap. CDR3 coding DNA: TGTGCCGTACGGAAGACAGGCGTGAACACTGAAGCTTTCTTT. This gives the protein CAVRKTGVNTEAFF.

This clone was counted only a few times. The CDR3 loop reads CASSAKSADTQYF. DNA for the CDR3: TGTGCCAGCAGCGCCAAATCAGCAGATACGCAGTATTTT. The chain is built from TRBV6-4 and TRBJ2-3; unclear D gene. CDR3 size: 13 residues. Germline assignment: CDR1 MRHNA and CDR2 SNTAGT. Trimming shortened V by 6 bases and J by 4 bases, and 11 bases separated the two germline ends.

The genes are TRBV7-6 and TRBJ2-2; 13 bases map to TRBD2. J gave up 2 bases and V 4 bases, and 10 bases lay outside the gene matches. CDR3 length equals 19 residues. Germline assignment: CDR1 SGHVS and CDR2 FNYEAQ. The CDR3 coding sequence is TGTGCCAGCAGCTCCTGGACTAGCGGGAGTGCGGGTAACACCGGGGAGCTGTTTTTT. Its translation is CASSSWTSGSAGNTGELFF. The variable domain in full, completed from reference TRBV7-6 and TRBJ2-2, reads GAGVSQSPRYKVTKRGQDVALRCDPISGHVSLYWYRQALGQGPEFLTYFNYEAQQDKSGLPNDRFSAERPEGSISTLTIQRTEQRDSAMYRCASSSWTSGSAGNTGELFFGEGSRLTVL.

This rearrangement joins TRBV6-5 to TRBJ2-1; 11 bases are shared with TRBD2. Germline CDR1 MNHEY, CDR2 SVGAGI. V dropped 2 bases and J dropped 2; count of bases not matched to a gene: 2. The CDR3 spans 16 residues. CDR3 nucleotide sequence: TGTGCCAGCAGTTACGGGACTAGCGGTACCTACAATGAGCAGTTCTTC. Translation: CASSYGTSGTYNEQFF.

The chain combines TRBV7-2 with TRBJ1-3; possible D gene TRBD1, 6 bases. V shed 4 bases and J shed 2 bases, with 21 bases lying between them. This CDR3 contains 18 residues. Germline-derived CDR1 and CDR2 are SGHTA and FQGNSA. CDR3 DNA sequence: TGTGCCAGCAGCTCGCCACAAGGGGGACCCCAGGCTGGAAACACCATATATTTT. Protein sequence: CASSSPQGGPQAGNTIYF.

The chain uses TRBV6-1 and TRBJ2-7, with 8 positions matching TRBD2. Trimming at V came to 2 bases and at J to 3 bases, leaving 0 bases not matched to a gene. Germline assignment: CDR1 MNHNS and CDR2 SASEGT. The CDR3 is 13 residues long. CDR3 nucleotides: TGTGCCAGCAGTGAACGGGGGGGCTACGAGCAGTACTTC. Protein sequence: CASSERGGYEQYF.

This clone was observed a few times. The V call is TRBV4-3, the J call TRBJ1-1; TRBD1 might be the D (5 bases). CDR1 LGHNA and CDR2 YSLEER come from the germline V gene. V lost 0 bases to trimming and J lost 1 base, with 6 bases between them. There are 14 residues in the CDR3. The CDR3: CASSQETENTEAFF. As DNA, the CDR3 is TGCGCCAGCAGCCAAGAGACAGAGAACACTGAAGCTTTCTTT.

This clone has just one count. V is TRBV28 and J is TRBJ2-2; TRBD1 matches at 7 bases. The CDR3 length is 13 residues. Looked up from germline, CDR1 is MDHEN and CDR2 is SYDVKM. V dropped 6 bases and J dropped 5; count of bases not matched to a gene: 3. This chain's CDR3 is CASRTQGTGELFF. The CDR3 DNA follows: TGTGCCAGCAGGACACAGGGGACCGGGGAGCTGTTTTTT.

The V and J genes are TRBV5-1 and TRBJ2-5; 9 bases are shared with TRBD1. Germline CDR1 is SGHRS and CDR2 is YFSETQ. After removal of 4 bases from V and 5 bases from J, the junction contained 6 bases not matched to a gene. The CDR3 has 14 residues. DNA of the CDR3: TGCGCCAGCAGCAGCGGACAGGGGTGGGAGACCCAGTACTTC. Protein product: CASSSGQGWETQYF.

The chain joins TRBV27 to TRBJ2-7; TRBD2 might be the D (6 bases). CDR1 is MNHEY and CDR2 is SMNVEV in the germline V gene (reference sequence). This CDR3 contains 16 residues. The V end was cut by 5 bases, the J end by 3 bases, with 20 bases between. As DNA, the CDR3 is TGTGCCAGCAGTCTTGCCGGGGGAGCGGGTGTCTACGAGCAGTACTTC. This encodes CASSLAGGAGVYEQYF.

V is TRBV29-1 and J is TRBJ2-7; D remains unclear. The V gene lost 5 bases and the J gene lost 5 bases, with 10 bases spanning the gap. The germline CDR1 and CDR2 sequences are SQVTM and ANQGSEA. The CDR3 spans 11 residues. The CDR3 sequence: CSVSTFDEQYF. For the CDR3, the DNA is TGCAGCGTTTCGACCTTCGACGAGCAGTACTTC.

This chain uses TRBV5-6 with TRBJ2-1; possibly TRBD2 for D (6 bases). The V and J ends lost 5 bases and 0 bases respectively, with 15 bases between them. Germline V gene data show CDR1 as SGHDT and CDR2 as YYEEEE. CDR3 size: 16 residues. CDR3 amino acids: CASSRFLTSSYNEQFF. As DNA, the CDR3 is TGTGCCAGCAGTAGATTCTTGACTAGCTCCTACAATGAGCAGTTCTTC.

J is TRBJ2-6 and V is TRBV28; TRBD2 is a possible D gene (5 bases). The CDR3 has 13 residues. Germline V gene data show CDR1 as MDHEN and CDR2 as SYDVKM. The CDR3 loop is CGLSGTGANVLTF. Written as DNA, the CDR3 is TGTGGCTTATCGGGGACTGGGGCCAACGTCCTGACTTTC.

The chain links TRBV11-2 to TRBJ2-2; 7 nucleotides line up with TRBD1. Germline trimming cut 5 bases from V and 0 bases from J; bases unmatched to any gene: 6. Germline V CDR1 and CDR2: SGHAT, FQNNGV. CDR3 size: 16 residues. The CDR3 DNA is TGTGCCAGCAGCGAACAACAGGGGACGAACACCGGGGAGCTGTTTTTT. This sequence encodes CASSEQQGTNTGELFF.